This TCR beta chain was sequenced for a study of OX40 agonist ivuxolimab in advanced cancers. As for the study in general: Three patients showed partial responses: one hepatocellular carcinoma and two cutaneous melanoma cases.

Regarding this clone: Antigen: not known.

This CDR3 has 14 amino acids. From germline, CDR1 is SGDLS and CDR2 YYNGEE. Trimming pared 4 bases from V and 3 bases from J, leaving 13 bases between. Findings and caveats of the study: Low normalized T-cell clonal expansion was additionally recorded for some nonresponders.

Data came from immunoSEQ multiplex PCR; TCRdb stores just in-frame clones and leaves some out. The sample yields tens of thousands of clones, 85% to 95% seen once. Source: CD4+ or CD8+ T cells sorted from blood, taken in a trial of the OX40 agonist ivuxolimab. The TCR was taken from an adult with an advanced solid tumor such as melanoma, head and neck, liver or kidney cancer. The chain uses TRBV9 and TRBJ1-2; weak D call: TRBD1 (5 bases). CDR3 in amino acids: CASSSHGGDYGYTF. Here the CDR3 DNA reads TGTGCCAGCAGCTCCCATGGGGGGGACTATGGCTACACCTTC. The whole variable domain, remainder taken from reference TRBV9 and TRBJ1-2, is DSGVTQTPKHLITATGQRVTLRCSPRSGDLSVYWYQQSLDQGLQFLIQYYNGEERAKGNILERFSAQQFPDLHSELNLSSLELGDSALYFCASSSHGGDYGYTFGSGTRLTVV.